The 32 T cell receptor beta chains reported below all come from one sample, sequenced in a study of blood T cell repertoires in COVID-19. Here immunoSEQ multiplex PCR was the method, and the copy in TCRdb shows in-frame clones only, minus some. Here the sample spans just under 85,000 clones, 83% being singletons. Sequencing used peripheral blood. The receptor set was obtained from a woman older than 75 with acute or convalescent COVID-19.

This chain connects TRBV19 to TRBJ2-5; 8 bases line up with TRBD1. The CDR3 spans 13 residues. Losses at the gene ends were 11 bases for V and 4 bases for J; bases not matched to a gene: 9. Germline loops: CDR1 LNHDA, CDR2 SQIVND (reference sequence). CDR3 DNA sequence: TGTGCCCGGCGGAGGCAGGGGGCAGAGACCCAGTACTTC. Residues: CARRRQGAETQYF.

V usage is TRBV19 and J usage is TRBJ2-1; 10 bases are shared with TRBD2. The CDR3 runs to 16 residues. Per the germline V gene, CDR1 is LNHDA and CDR2 is SQIVND (reference sequence). V gave up 3 bases and J gave up 5 bases; unmatched junction bases: 7. The CDR3 DNA reads TGTGCCAGTAGTATTAAAGCGGGAGGGTCCCACAATGAGCAGTTCTTC. Amino acid sequence: CASSIKAGGSHNEQFF.

The V call is TRBV24-1, the J call TRBJ2-3; the D gene is possibly TRBD2 (6 bases). The CDR3 is made up of 14 amino acids. V lost 5 bases and J 3 bases, leaving 11 bases between the germline ends. Germline loops: CDR1 KGHDR, CDR2 SFDVKD. This CDR3 reads CATSVSGGTDTQYF. CDR3 nucleotides: TGTGCCACCAGTGTATCTGGGGGGACAGATACGCAGTATTTT.

This clone was seen just once. This chain uses TRBV11-2 with TRBJ2-4; possibly TRBD1 for D (5 bases). The CDR3 is 15 amino acids. With 5 bases removed from V and 6 bases from J, the gap between germline ends came to 17 bases. The germline CDR1 and CDR2 sequences are SGHAT and FQNNGV. The CDR3: CASSPQGVPPNIQYF. The CDR3 region has the DNA TGTGCCAGCAGCCCCCAAGGGGTACCCCCAAACATTCAGTACTTC.

The chain employs TRBV24-1 and TRBJ2-3; 7 nucleotides agree with TRBD2. Germline assignment: CDR1 KGHDR and CDR2 SFDVKD. V shed 8 bases, J shed 2 bases, and the junction held 6 bases outside the gene matches. CDR3 length: 14 residues. CDR3 sequence: CATKAGDHTDTQYF. Written as DNA, the CDR3 is TGTGCCACCAAGGCGGGAGATCACACAGATACGCAGTATTTT.

In its sample, this clone was seen once. V gene TRBV7-2 combines with J gene TRBJ2-3, with a tentative D call TRBD1 (6 bases). There are 15 residues in the CDR3. V lost 0 bases, J lost 5 bases, and 12 bases lay in between. Germline V lookup: CDR1 SGHTA, CDR2 FQGNSA. The CDR3 DNA reads as TGTGCCAGCAGCTTAGCACAGGGCAGTATAGATACGCAGTATTTT. Its translation is CASSLAQGSIDTQYF.

This sequence joins TRBV20-1 and TRBJ2-7; D is possibly TRBD2 (6 bases). Looked up from germline, CDR1 is DFQATT and CDR2 is SNEGSKA (reference sequence). The V end lost 3 bases, the J end lost 0 bases, and 12 bases lay between the germline ends. This CDR3 comprises 14 residues. Here the CDR3 reads CSASSSGFSYEQYF. CDR3 in DNA: TGCAGTGCTAGTTCCAGCGGGTTCTCCTACGAGCAGTACTTC.

The chain employs TRBV2 and TRBJ2-5; 7 bases match TRBD1. CDR1 is SNHLY and CDR2 is FYNNEI in the germline V gene. There are 14 residues in the CDR3. With 6 bases clipped from V and 2 bases from J, the junction kept 6 bases outside the gene matches. Here the CDR3 reads CASRAGTAQETQYF. CDR3 coding DNA: TGTGCCAGCAGGGCCGGGACAGCGCAAGAGACCCAGTACTTC.

CDR3 DNA: TGTGCCAGCAGCGTAGTTGGCCTAGCGGGAGCAGAGACCCAGTACTTC. Translated: CASSVVGLAGAETQYF. This chain joins TRBV9 and TRBJ2-5; 10 bases agree with TRBD2. The V segment lost 0 bases and the J segment 4 bases; nucleotides outside the gene matches: 6. CDR1 and CDR2 from the germline V gene are SGDLS and YYNGEE. The CDR3 is 16 amino acids.

This chain's CDR3 is CASSPRGQLKETQYF. CDR3 DNA sequence: TGTGCCAGCAGCCCAAGAGGGCAGTTGAAAGAGACCCAGTACTTC. The chain joins TRBV7-2 to TRBJ2-5; weak D call: TRBD2 (5 bases). Per the germline V gene, CDR1 is SGHTA and CDR2 is FQGNSA. The length of the CDR3 is 15 residues. V dropped 5 bases and J dropped 3 bases, with 16 bases sitting between them.

The V and J genes are TRBV18 and TRBJ1-5; 8 bases fit TRBD1. J lost 4 bases, V lost 6 bases, and 8 bases had no gene match. CDR1 and CDR2 (germline): KGHSH, LQKENI. CDR3 size: 15 residues. The DNA of the CDR3 is TGTGCCAGCTCGCAGACAGGGGAAGGGAATCAGCCCCAGCATTTT. Its protein product is CASSQTGEGNQPQHF.

The chain combines TRBV6-5 with TRBJ2-7, with 8 nucleotides matching TRBD1. This CDR3 is built from 14 residues. Germline V gene sequence: CDR1 MNHEY, CDR2 SVGAGI. V dropped 8 bases and J dropped 5; count of bases not matched to a gene: 11. CDR3 nucleotides: TGTGCCAGCGCCATCTTACAGGGGGTCAACGAGCAGTACTTC. Residues: CASAILQGVNEQYF.

V and J are TRBV19 and TRBJ1-2, with 9 bases lining up with TRBD1. With V trimmed by 5 bases and J by 3 bases, 10 bases remained unmatched. There are 16 residues in the CDR3. Germline CDR1 reads LNHDA; CDR2 reads SQIVND (reference sequence). The CDR3: CASSLTGTGFHYGYTF. CDR3 bases: TGTGCCAGTAGTCTTACCGGGACAGGGTTCCACTATGGCTACACCTTC.

The chain couples TRBV7-2 to TRBJ2-7; a possible D gene is TRBD1 (6 bases). Germline lookup yields CDR1 SGHTA and CDR2 FQGNSA. The CDR3 has 15 residues. Trimming stripped 2 bases from V and 4 bases from J, with 15 bases between. The CDR3 DNA sequence: TGTGCCAGCAGCTTAAGAGGGGGACCTGGGTACGAGCAGTACTTC. Protein sequence: CASSLRGGPGYEQYF.

This CDR3 is CASSKGASGSPWEQYF. CDR3 in DNA: TGTGCCAGCAGCAAAGGGGCTAGCGGGAGTCCGTGGGAGCAGTACTTC. The chain carries TRBV7-2 and TRBJ2-7, with 10 positions matching TRBD2. The germline V gene encodes CDR1 SGHTA and CDR2 FQGNSA. The CDR3 contains 16 residues. V shed 5 bases and J 7 bases; nucleotides not matched to a gene: 14.

V gene TRBV6-6 combines with J gene TRBJ2-3, with 10 bases aligning to TRBD2. This CDR3 comprises 15 residues. Unmatched junction bases numbered 8, after V lost 6 bases and J lost 5 bases. The germline CDR1 and CDR2 sequences are MNHNY and SVGAGI (reference sequence). In DNA, the CDR3 is TGTGCCAGCAGGAGAGCGGGAGGGCCTGAAGATACGCAGTATTTT. Amino acids: CASRRAGGPEDTQYF.

V is TRBV18 and J is TRBJ2-7; tentatively, D is TRBD2 (6 bases). V gave up 4 bases and J gave up 5 bases, with 12 bases separating them. This CDR3 has 13 residues. Germline CDR1 and CDR2: KGHSH and LQKENI. The CDR3: CASSLRLDHEQYF. The CDR3 nucleotides are TGTGCCAGCTCACTCCGACTAGACCACGAGCAGTACTTC.

The J gene is TRBJ2-7, the V gene TRBV27, with 9 bases lining up with TRBD2. Germline CDR1 MNHEY, CDR2 SMNVEV (reference sequence). The CDR3 is 13 amino acids. V lost 2 bases, J lost 5 bases, and 1 base stayed unmatched. CDR3 in amino acids: CASSLRTSDEQYF. The DNA of the CDR3 is TGTGCCAGCAGTTTACGGACTAGCGACGAGCAGTACTTC.

This sequence joins TRBV24-1 and TRBJ2-7, with 12 bases identical to TRBD2. Looked up from germline, CDR1 is KGHDR and CDR2 is SFDVKD. The V gene end was trimmed by 4 bases and the J gene end by 4 bases; junction bases not matched to a gene: 4. The CDR3 loop spans 15 amino acids. The CDR3 DNA follows: TGTGCCACCAGTGAGACTAGCGGGAGTTCATACGAGCAGTACTTC. Amino acids: CATSETSGSSYEQYF.

This chain uses TRBV7-8 with TRBJ1-2; TRBD1 matches at 8 bases. The J segment lost 3 bases and the V segment lost 7 bases, leaving 4 bases of the junction unmatched. The CDR3 totals 13 residues. The germline CDR1 and CDR2 sequences are SGHVS and FQNEAQ. The DNA of the CDR3 is TGTGCCAGCACCCTGACAGGGGACTATGGCTACACCTTC. Protein: CASTLTGDYGYTF.

This chain connects TRBV9 to TRBJ2-3; 7 bases fit TRBD2. The germline CDR1 and CDR2 sequences are SGDLS and YYNGEE. Trimming at V came to 3 bases and at J to 4 bases, leaving 2 bases not matched to a gene. This CDR3 comprises 13 residues. CDR3 bases: TGTGCCAGCAGCGGACTAGCCGCAGATACGCAGTATTTT. It codes for CASSGLAADTQYF.

CDR3 sequence reads: CASSLYGDTQYF. DNA for the CDR3: TGTGCCAGCAGCTTGTACGGAGATACGCAGTATTTT. This sequence joins TRBV5-4 and TRBJ2-3, with unresolved D. The CDR3 runs 12 residues. The germline gives CDR1 SGHNT, CDR2 YYREEE (reference sequence). Between the trimmed V and J ends, which lost 1 base and 5 bases, there was a span of 5 bases.

The chain recombines TRBV7-9 with TRBJ2-2; 15 bases are a match to TRBD2. The germline CDR1 and CDR2 sequences are SEHNR and FQNEAQ (reference sequence). CDR3 length equals 18 residues. The J segment lost 4 bases and the V segment lost 4 bases, leaving 7 bases of the junction unmatched. Here the CDR3 reads CASSSGLAGGPGTGELFF. Written as DNA, the CDR3 is TGTGCCAGCAGCTCCGGACTAGCGGGAGGGCCGGGCACCGGGGAGCTGTTTTTT.

The chain has TRBV7-2 and TRBJ2-5; tentatively, D is TRBD2 (5 bases). CDR3 length: 15 residues. Germline-derived CDR1 and CDR2 are SGHTA and FQGNSA. Trimming took 2 bases from V and 5 from J, leaving 15 bases between them. DNA for the CDR3: TGTGCCAGCAGCTTAAGGGCCAGTCCGGGGGAGACCCAGTACTTC. Its translation: CASSLRASPGETQYF.

The CDR3 is CASSSPTGGEGRYNEQFF. CDR3 DNA: TGTGCCAGCAGCTCCCCCACGGGTGGGGAGGGCCGGTACAATGAGCAGTTCTTC. The V gene is TRBV7-2, the J gene TRBJ2-1, with 7 bases aligning to TRBD2. Germline loops: CDR1 SGHTA, CDR2 FQGNSA. J was trimmed by 4 bases and V by 4 bases; bases with no gene match: 16. The length of the CDR3 is 18 residues.

This sequence joins TRBV24-1 and TRBJ1-5, with TRBD1 identical over 9 bases. Trimming cost V 7 bases and J 1 base; bases outside gene matches: 1. In germline, CDR1 is KGHDR, CDR2 SFDVKD. The CDR3 has 14 amino acids. As DNA, the CDR3 is TGTGCCACCAGCGGACAGGGGAGCAATCAGCCCCAGCATTTT. Its protein is CATSGQGSNQPQHF.

This chain joins TRBV6-5 and TRBJ2-2; 8 bases fit TRBD1. J gave up 5 bases and V 6 bases, and 5 bases lay outside the gene matches. This CDR3 is built from 14 residues. Germline V CDR1 and CDR2: MNHEY, SVGAGI. CDR3 residues: CASRDRAGTGELFF. Written as DNA, the CDR3 is TGTGCCAGCAGGGACAGGGCCGGTACCGGGGAGCTGTTTTTT.

V gene TRBV5-4 combines with J gene TRBJ2-7; TRBD2 agrees at 9 bases. This CDR3 is built from 13 residues. The V gene end was trimmed by 3 bases and the J gene end by 7 bases; junction bases not matched to a gene: 5. Germline CDR1 SGHNT, CDR2 YYREEE (reference sequence). The CDR3 sequence: CASSSGTSWEQYF. Here the CDR3 DNA reads TGTGCCAGCAGCTCGGGGACTAGCTGGGAGCAGTACTTC.

The rearrangement uses TRBV20-1 and TRBJ1-1; TRBD1 is a possible D gene (6 bases). Germline V gene lookup returns CDR1 DFQATT and CDR2 SNEGSKA (reference sequence). Trimming shortened V by 3 bases and J by 3 bases, and 14 bases separated the two germline ends. The CDR3 runs to 14 residues. CDR3 loop: CSASGGGAYTEAFF. The CDR3 coding sequence is TGCAGTGCTAGTGGTGGGGGCGCGTACACTGAAGCTTTCTTT.

The chain employs TRBV28 and TRBJ2-2; 9 bases line up with TRBD2. Losses at the gene ends were 4 bases for V and 5 bases for J; bases not matched to a gene: 8. Germline loops: CDR1 MDHEN, CDR2 SYDVKM. The CDR3 contains 16 residues. The CDR3 DNA sequence: TGTGCCAGCAGTTGGGGTAGCGGGAGCGGGACCGGGGAGCTGTTTTTT. Its protein product is CASSWGSGSGTGELFF.

This chain links TRBV5-6 with TRBJ2-5, with D possibly matching TRBD2 (5 bases). The CDR3 contains 14 residues. Germline assignment: CDR1 SGHDT and CDR2 YYEEEE. The V gene lost 0 bases and the J gene lost 1 base, with 7 bases spanning the gap. Written as DNA, the CDR3 is TGTGCCAGCAGCTTGGAAGCGGTCCAAGAGACCCAGTACTTC. This encodes CASSLEAVQETQYF.

The chain carries TRBV19 and TRBJ2-3; 11 bases are shared with TRBD2. This CDR3 is 14 amino acids long. The germline CDR1 and CDR2 sequences are LNHDA and SQIVND (reference sequence). V trimming: 7 bases; J trimming: 5 bases; junction bases outside the gene matches: 5. In DNA form, the CDR3 reads TGTGCCAGTAAACTAGCGGGAGTCGAAGATACGCAGTATTTT. This gives the protein CASKLAGVEDTQYF.